This T cell receptor (beta chain) was observed in a study of shared clonotypes between healthy human individuals. Study-level results: Donors were few, which limited the genetic and exposure-history diversity represented. Sequencing depth was predicted to influence how clonotypes are shared among donors.

Recent vaccinations or acute infections were absent in the healthy HIV-negative adult donors. V was trimmed by 0 bases and J by 5 bases, leaving 12 bases between them. This CDR3 is 15 amino acids long. Germline values: CDR1 SGHRS, CDR2 YFSETQ. As concerns this clone: The antigen remains unidentified.

Replicate PCRs were loaded with approximately 300 ng DNA from unsorted PBMC, about 32,000 T cell genomes. Libraries were prepared by immunoSEQ multiplex PCR; TCRdb keeps only in-frame clonotypes and omits some of them. The table lists around 510,000 clones, roughly 72% of them singletons, with around 12% in the top ten. The sample consisted of PBMCs. The V and J genes are TRBV5-1 and TRBJ2-1; D is perhaps TRBD2 (6 bases). The sequence derives from a woman aged 40-49 years in good health. Some clones in this sample may be carry-over from other donors' samples. The CDR3 sequence is CASSLDGSGHNEQFF. Here the CDR3 DNA reads TGCGCCAGCAGCTTGGACGGTAGCGGCCACAATGAGCAGTTCTTC.